The 13 T cell receptor beta chains reported below all come from one sample, sequenced in a study of type 1 and type 2 diabetes patients. PCR was run on genomic DNA. Amplification of the beta chain CDR3 used 30 forward and 13 reverse multiplex primers. MiXCR was run by TCRdb on the multiplex PCR reads, yielding one entry per CDR3 protein. In the table there are fewer than 350,000 distinct CDR3 sequences, approximately 45% of which are singletons. Material for sequencing was peripheral blood mononuclear cells (PBMCs). These receptors all come from a man aged 18 to 30 with type 2 diabetes.

This chain uses TRBV28 with TRBJ1-2; a weak D match, TRBD1 (6 bases). Germline V gene lookup returns CDR1 MDHEN and CDR2 SYDVKM. The CDR3 totals 16 residues. Trimming cost V 4 bases and J 6 bases, with 21 bases left between them. CDR3 residues: CASSSMDRPGVHGYTF. As DNA, the CDR3 is TGTGCCAGCAGTTCGATGGACAGACCGGGGGTTCATGGCTACACCTTC.

V usage is TRBV7-9 and J usage is TRBJ2-3; D possibly corresponds to TRBD1 (6 bases). The CDR3 is 19 amino acids. Trimming removed 5 bases from V and 2 bases from J, with 26 bases in between. Germline assignment: CDR1 SEHNR and CDR2 FQNEAQ (reference sequence). The CDR3 region is CASSHLGGVKSPPTDTQYF. The CDR3 DNA reads as TGTGCCAGCAGCCATCTAGGGGGAGTGAAGAGCCCCCCCACAGATACGCAGTATTTT.

This clonotype appeared a few times. The CDR3 coding sequence is TGTGCCAGCAGTTACTCGATTACGGTGACAGGGGACGAATGGAAAGGGGCTTTCTTT. It codes for CASSYSITVTGDEWKGAFF. The J gene is TRBJ1-1, the V gene TRBV6-6; 8 nucleotides align to TRBD1. This CDR3 has 19 amino acids. Germline assignment: CDR1 MNHNY and CDR2 SVGAGI (reference sequence). Losses at the gene ends were 0 bases for V and 11 bases for J; bases not matched to a gene: 23.

V gene TRBV25-1 combines with J gene TRBJ2-5; D might be TRBD1 or TRBD2, each matching 5 bases. This CDR3 spans 14 amino acids. The V end was cut by 4 bases, the J end by 5 bases, with 14 bases between. CDR1 and CDR2 from the germline V gene are MGHDK and SYGVNS. This chain's CDR3 is CASSVGAWGETQYF. The CDR3 nucleotides read TGTGCCAGCAGTGTAGGGGCCTGGGGGGAGACCCAGTACTTC.

This chain connects TRBV7-6 to TRBJ2-5; D is unclear. V dropped 3 bases and J dropped 4 bases, with 12 bases sitting between them. Per germline, CDR1 SGHVS and CDR2 FNYEAQ. The CDR3 sequence is 14 residues long. This CDR3 reads CASSLAQNGETQYF. CDR3 sequence (DNA): TGTGCCAGCAGCTTGGCCCAGAACGGAGAGACCCAGTACTTC.

This clonotype was recorded a few times. The chain uses TRBV6-5 and TRBJ2-7, with TRBD2 matching over 12 bases. Germline CDR1 is MNHEY and CDR2 is SVGAGI. Trimming took 5 bases from V and 3 from J; bases not matched to a gene: 11. There are 17 residues in the CDR3. DNA for the CDR3: TGTGCCAGCAGTCGAAAGGGGGGGACTAGCGGGTTCTACGAGCAGTACTTC. Translation: CASSRKGGTSGFYEQYF.

The J gene is TRBJ1-1, the V gene TRBV7-8, with D unresolved. CDR3 length equals 14 residues. CDR1 and CDR2 (germline): SGHVS, FQNEAQ. Trimming left V 6 bases short and J 0 bases short, with 11 bases between. The CDR3 DNA sequence: TGTGCCAGCAGGGACCCCAACATGAACACTGAAGCTTTCTTT. It is translated as CASRDPNMNTEAFF.

The J gene is TRBJ1-2, the V gene TRBV3-1; 10 bases agree with TRBD1. This CDR3 region has 12 residues. J gave up 8 bases and V 5 bases, and 2 bases lay outside the gene matches. Germline-derived CDR1 and CDR2 are LGHDT and YNNKEL (reference sequence). In DNA, the CDR3 is TGTGCCAGCAGCGGGACAGGGGAGGGCTACACCTTC. It specifies CASSGTGEGYTF.

The chain couples TRBV30 to TRBJ2-3; 7 positions agree with TRBD1. Trimming took 0 bases from V and 0 from J; bases not matched to a gene: 3. This CDR3 is built from 15 residues. The V gene's germline CDR1 is GTSNPN and CDR2 SVGIG (reference sequence). In DNA, the CDR3 is TGTGCCTGGAGTGTTGGACAGGCTAGCACAGATACGCAGTATTTT. This gives the protein CAWSVGQASTDTQYF.

This clonotype was observed a few times. The CDR3 spells CATHRDTSNEKLFF. CDR3 nucleotides: TGTGCCACCCATAGGGACACCTCAAATGAAAAACTGTTTTTT. The chain employs TRBV2 and TRBJ1-4; TRBD1 might be the D (6 bases). The CDR3 has 14 residues. The V end was cut by 10 bases, the J end by 5 bases, with 17 bases between. CDR1 and CDR2 (germline): SNHLY, FYNNEI. Variable domain in full (rest from reference TRBV2 and TRBJ1-4): EPEVTQTPSHQVTQMGQEVILRCVPISNHLYFYWYRQILGQKVEFLVSFYNNEISEKSEIFDDQFSVERPDGSNFTLKIRSTKLEDSAMYFCATHRDTSNEKLFFGSGTQLSVL.

This chain connects TRBV2 to TRBJ2-3, with D possibly matching TRBD2 (5 bases). Germline CDR1 and CDR2: SNHLY and FYNNEI. V lost 4 bases and J 0 bases, leaving 17 bases between the germline ends. The CDR3 runs to 17 residues. The CDR3 region has the DNA TGTGCCAGCAGTGTTCTCGAAGGCGGGCTTAGCACAGATACGCAGTATTTT. It specifies CASSVLEGGLSTDTQYF.

The chain uses TRBV30 and TRBJ1-1, with 10 bases fitting TRBD1. The CDR3 runs 13 residues. Germline V gene data show CDR1 as GTSNPN and CDR2 as SVGIG (reference sequence). V gave up 5 bases and J gave up 6 bases; unmatched junction bases: 6. In DNA, the CDR3 is TGTGCCTGGGTGGGACAGGGGTTGGCTGAAGCTTTCTTT. It yields the protein CAWVGQGLAEAFF.

CDR3 protein: CATSDVGGGTYNEQFF. In DNA form, the CDR3 reads TGTGCCACCAGTGATGTAGGGGGCGGGACGTACAATGAGCAGTTCTTC. The chain is built from TRBV24-1 and TRBJ2-1, with D possibly TRBD1 on 7 matching bases. The ends were cut back, 3 bases at V and 4 bases at J, with 15 bases in the middle. This CDR3 spans 16 amino acids. Germline V gives CDR1 KGHDR, CDR2 SFDVKD.